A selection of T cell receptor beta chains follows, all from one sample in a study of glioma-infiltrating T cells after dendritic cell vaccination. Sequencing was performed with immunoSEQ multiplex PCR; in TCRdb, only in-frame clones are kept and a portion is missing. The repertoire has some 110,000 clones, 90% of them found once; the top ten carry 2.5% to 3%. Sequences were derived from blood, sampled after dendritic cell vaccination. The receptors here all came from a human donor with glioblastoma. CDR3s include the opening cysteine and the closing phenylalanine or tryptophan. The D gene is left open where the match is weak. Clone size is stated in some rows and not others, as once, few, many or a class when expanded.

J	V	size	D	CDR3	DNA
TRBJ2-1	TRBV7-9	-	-	CASRVGGPDEQFF	TGTGCCAGCAGGGTCGGGGGTCCCGATGAGCAGTTCTTC
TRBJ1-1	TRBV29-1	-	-	CSVDGSSEAFF	TGCAGCGTTGATGGGAGTTCGGAAGCTTTCTTT
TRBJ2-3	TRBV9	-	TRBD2	CASSAYETSGSDTQYF	TGTGCCAGCAGCGCCTATGAAACTAGCGGGAGTGATACGCAGTATTTT
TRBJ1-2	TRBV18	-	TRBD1	CASSPRTGDNYGYTF	TGTGCCAGCTCACCACGCACAGGGGATAACTATGGCTACACCTTC
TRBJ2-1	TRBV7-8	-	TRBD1	CASSFGQGTWNEQFF	TGTGCCAGCAGCTTCGGACAGGGAACATGGAATGAGCAGTTCTTC
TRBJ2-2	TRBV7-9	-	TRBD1	CASSWTGVPGELFF	TGTGCCAGCAGCTGGACAGGGGTCCCCGGGGAGCTGTTTTTT
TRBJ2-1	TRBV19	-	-	CASSIGGQRFNEQFF	TGTGCCAGTAGTATAGGCGGCCAGCGGTTCAATGAGCAGTTCTTC
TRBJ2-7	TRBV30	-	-	CAWSVGGYEQYF	TGTGCCTGGAGTGTAGGGGGATACGAGCAGTACTTC
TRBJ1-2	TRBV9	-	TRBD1	CASSRDSNYGYTF	TGTGCCAGCAGCCGGGACAGTAACTATGGCTACACCTTC
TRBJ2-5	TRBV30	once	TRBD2	CASHSPGGLVVGTQYF	TGTGCCTCCCACTCTCCGGGGGGGCTAGTCGTCGGGACCCAGTACTTC
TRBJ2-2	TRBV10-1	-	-	CASSDRNTGELFF	TGCGCCAGCAGTGACAGGAACACCGGGGAGCTGTTTTTT
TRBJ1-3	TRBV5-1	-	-	CASSLDRVGNTIYF	TGCGCCAGCAGCTTGGACAGGGTGGGAAACACCATATATTTT
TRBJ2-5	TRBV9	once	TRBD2	CASSVGPLSAGGQETQYF	TGTGCCAGCAGCGTAGGCCCCCTAAGTGCGGGGGGGCAGGAGACCCAGTACTTC
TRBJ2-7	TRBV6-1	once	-	CASSPQGQGGYEQYF	TGTGCCAGCAGTCCACAAGGCCAGGGCGGTTACGAGCAGTACTTC
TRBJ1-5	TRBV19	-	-	CASSIDGGVQHF	TGTGCCAGTAGTATAGATGGAGGGGTACAGCATTTT
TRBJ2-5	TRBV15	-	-	CATSREGSGLRETQYF	TGTGCCACCAGCAGAGAAGGAAGTGGACTAAGGGAGACCCAGTACTTC
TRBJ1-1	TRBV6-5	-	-	CASTPGTTLGGAFF	TGTGCCAGCACCCCCGGGACAACCCTCGGTGGAGCTTTCTTT